This TCR beta chain was identified during a study of vaccination effects on CD4 cells after COVID-19. Before sequencing took place, the ViraFEST assay used viral peptide pools to expand antigen-specific CD4+ T cells. Subsequent to a culture period of less than twelve days, CD4+ T cells were isolated. Each person got two doses of an mRNA SARS-CoV-2 vaccine, BNT162b2 or mRNA-1273. Vaccine recipients had no previous SARS-CoV-2 infection; their nucleocapsid antibodies were negative. After two million PBMC were placed in each well, they were cultured with about 10 IU/ml IL-2 and 8 to 10 ug/ml peptides. This clone was recorded a few times. Its target is unknown. Clones were sequenced by immunoSEQ multiplex PCR, and TCRdb holds only the in-frame ones, with some missing. Among 70,000 to 85,000 clones listed, 80% to 85% were seen once. This specimen was CD4+ T cells from PBMCs cultured with HCoV-229E spike peptides, taken after COVID-19 vaccination. The origin of this receptor is a human donor who received a COVID-19 vaccine.

The CDR3 nucleotides read TGCAGCGCAGGCGGGGTTGGAGGTGAAAAACTGTTTTTT. This gives the protein CSAGGVGGEKLFF. The chain recombines TRBV29-1 with TRBJ1-4; D unclear. Germline V gene lookup returns CDR1 SQVTM and CDR2 ANQGSEA. Trimming shortened V by 7 bases and J by 7 bases, and 16 bases separated the two germline ends. The CDR3 contains 13 residues.